The next 13 T cell receptor beta chains were all read from a single sample in a study of lymphopenia after photon versus proton radiotherapy. Clones were sequenced by immunoSEQ multiplex PCR, and TCRdb holds only the in-frame ones, with some missing. The sample shows tens of thousands of clones, roughly 84% of them seen only once. This specimen consisted of peripheral blood, obtained from a patient treated with proton-based radiotherapy. Source of these receptors: a woman in her 70s with pancreatic cancer. Some clones in this sample may be carry-over from other donors' samples.

The rearrangement uses TRBV5-1 and TRBJ2-3, with 12 nucleotides matching TRBD2. The CDR3 length is 16 residues. V lost 1 base, J lost 4 bases, and 4 bases stayed unmatched. The germline CDR1 and CDR2 sequences are SGHRS and YFSETQ. CDR3 in amino acids: CASSLLLAGGSDTQYF. The CDR3 DNA reads as TGCGCCAGCAGCTTGCTACTAGCGGGAGGTTCAGATACGCAGTATTTT.

This sequence joins TRBV6-1 and TRBJ1-2, with 10 bases matching TRBD1. This CDR3 is built from 15 residues. The V segment lost 6 bases and the J segment 10 bases; nucleotides outside the gene matches: 14. CDR1 is MNHNS, CDR2 SASEGT, per germline. Here the CDR3 DNA reads TGTGCCAGCAGGCTATCGACAGGGGGCGAAACTTCCTACACCTTC. Protein sequence: CASRLSTGGETSYTF.

This chain joins TRBV7-2 and TRBJ2-3; D possibly corresponds to TRBD1 (7 bases). Germline V gene sequence: CDR1 SGHTA, CDR2 FQGNSA. V shed 3 bases and J shed 4 bases, with 23 bases lying between them. CDR3 size: 18 residues. The CDR3 DNA follows: TGTGCCAGCAGCTTTAAGTCCAGGGGGACGGAGGGTCCAGATACGCAGTATTTT. Protein product: CASSFKSRGTEGPDTQYF.

The chain combines TRBV28 with TRBJ2-3, with D perhaps assigned TRBD1 or TRBD2 (5 bases each). The CDR3 length is 15 residues. In germline, CDR1 is MDHEN, CDR2 SYDVKM. V dropped 7 bases and J dropped 6 bases, with 20 bases sitting between them. The CDR3 here is CASKWGRSFGDTQYF. Here the CDR3 DNA reads TGTGCCAGCAAATGGGGACGGTCATTTGGGGATACGCAGTATTTT.

J is TRBJ2-7 and V is TRBV7-2; no clear D. V lost 5 bases and J lost 2, with 7 bases in between. Germline V gene data show CDR1 as SGHTA and CDR2 as FQGNSA. This CDR3 region has 12 residues. The CDR3 DNA reads TGTGCCAGCAGCCGGACCCCCTACGAGCAGTACTTC. It translates to CASSRTPYEQYF.

The rearrangement joins TRBV5-1 to TRBJ2-7; 7 bases are shared with TRBD2. V dropped 0 bases and J dropped 0; count of bases not matched to a gene: 12. The CDR3 totals 18 residues. The germline CDR1 and CDR2 sequences are SGHRS and YFSETQ. CDR3 nucleotides: TGCGCCAGCAGCTTGGGGGGCTATACTAGCGTCTACTCCTACGAGCAGTACTTC. Amino acid sequence: CASSLGGYTSVYSYEQYF. Together with reference TRBV5-1 and TRBJ2-7, the CDR3 gives the full variable domain: KAGVTQTPRYLIKTRGQQVTLSCSPISGHRSVSWYQQTPGQGLQFLFEYFSETQRNKGNFPGRFSGRQFSNSRSEMNVSTLELGDSALYLCASSLGGYTSVYSYEQYFGPGTRLTVT.

This clone is a singleton in its sample. The V call is TRBV9, the J call TRBJ2-5; D gene uncertain. V was trimmed by 4 bases and J by 1 base, leaving 14 bases between them. CDR1 is SGDLS and CDR2 is YYNGEE in the germline V gene. This CDR3 spans 15 amino acids. For the CDR3, the DNA is TGTGCCAGCAGCTCCCTCCCCGGCGGCCAAGAGACCCAGTACTTC. The encoded protein is CASSSLPGGQETQYF.

V usage is TRBV30 and J usage is TRBJ1-1; 9 nucleotides align to TRBD1. Germline V gives CDR1 GTSNPN, CDR2 SVGIG (reference sequence). The CDR3 extends over 15 amino acids. The junction had 9 bases not matched to a gene; V was cut back by 4 bases and J by 3 bases. CDR3 sequence (DNA): TGTGCCTGGACAAGCCGGGACAGGGAATACACTGAAGCTTTCTTT. Its translation is CAWTSRDREYTEAFF. Full variable domain (rest looked up from reference TRBV30 and TRBJ1-1): SQTIHQWPATLVQPVGSPLSLECTVEGTSNPNLYWYRQAAGRGLQLLFYSVGIGQISSEVPQNLSASRPQDRQFILSSKKLLLSDSGFYLCAWTSRDREYTEAFFGQGTRLTVV.

The genes are TRBV7-6 and TRBJ2-1; tentatively, D is TRBD2 (6 bases). Germline lookup yields CDR1 SGHVS and CDR2 FNYEAQ. The CDR3 spans 15 residues. Trimming removed 1 base at V and 7 bases at J, with 14 bases between. DNA for the CDR3: TGTGCCAGCAGCTTAGGTACTAGCATCAGGAATGAGCAGTTCTTC. Translating gives CASSLGTSIRNEQFF.

The rearrangement joins TRBV28 to TRBJ2-1; D not certain. CDR3 length: 15 residues. The germline V gene encodes CDR1 MDHEN and CDR2 SYDVKM. The germline V and J ends were trimmed by 3 bases and 5 bases, with 14 bases remaining between them. DNA for the CDR3: TGTGCCAGCAGTTTGAGGACCTTATCCGACAATGAGCAGTTCTTC. Translating it yields CASSLRTLSDNEQFF. Full variable domain (remainder filled in from reference TRBV28 and TRBJ2-1): DVKVTQSSRYLVKRTGEKVFLECVQDMDHENMFWYRQDPGLGLRLIYFSYDVKMKEKGDIPEGYSVSREKKERFSLILESASTNQTSMYLCASSLRTLSDNEQFFGPGTRLTVL.

The chain couples TRBV4-3 to TRBJ1-2; D is uncertain. The CDR3 covers 14 residues. Between the trimmed V and J ends, which lost 4 bases and 2 bases, there was a span of 11 bases. Germline CDR1 LGHNA, CDR2 YSLEER. In DNA form, the CDR3 reads TGCGCCAGCAGCCTGAGTCGATTAAACTATGGCTACACCTTC. Translated, it gives CASSLSRLNYGYTF.

This rearrangement joins TRBV7-9 to TRBJ2-5; D is tentatively TRBD1 or TRBD2 (7 bases each). Trimming removed 5 bases at V and 2 bases at J, with 21 bases between. The CDR3 sequence is 17 residues long. CDR1 is SEHNR, CDR2 FQNEAQ, per germline (reference sequence). The CDR3 nucleotides read TGTGCCAGCAGCCCCCGAGGACAGGTGGGAGGGCAAGAGACCCAGTACTTC. Translated: CASSPRGQVGGQETQYF.

The CDR3 DNA reads as TGTGCCAGTAGTATACTTGGCGGGCGGGACATTGTCTCCTACAATGAGCAGTTCTTC. The encoded protein is CASSILGGRDIVSYNEQFF. The V and J genes are TRBV19 and TRBJ2-1; D tentatively fits TRBD1 or TRBD2 (6 bases each). Germline values: CDR1 LNHDA, CDR2 SQIVND (reference sequence). V gave up 2 bases and J gave up 0 bases, with 20 bases separating them. The CDR3 length is 19 residues.